This T cell receptor beta chain is from a study of blood T cell repertoires in COVID-19. Study-wide background: The United States, Italy and Spain were the sources of the acute and convalescent COVID-19 samples.

Sequencing used immunoSEQ multiplex PCR; TCRdb keeps in-frame clones, though not all of them. The sample has about 82,000 clones, around 78% seen once. This CDR3 has 14 amino acids. The V and J ends lost 4 bases and 2 bases respectively, with 13 bases between them. Germline CDR1 and CDR2: SGDLS and YYNGEE. Sequencing input: peripheral blood. V and J are TRBV9 and TRBJ2-7; D is unclear. This TCR was recovered from a man aged 55 to 70 with COVID-19, enrolled during active disease. The CDR3 region has the DNA TGTGCCAGCAGCCCTCAAACGGTTACCTACGAGCAGTACTTC. The encoded protein is CASSPQTVTYEQYF.